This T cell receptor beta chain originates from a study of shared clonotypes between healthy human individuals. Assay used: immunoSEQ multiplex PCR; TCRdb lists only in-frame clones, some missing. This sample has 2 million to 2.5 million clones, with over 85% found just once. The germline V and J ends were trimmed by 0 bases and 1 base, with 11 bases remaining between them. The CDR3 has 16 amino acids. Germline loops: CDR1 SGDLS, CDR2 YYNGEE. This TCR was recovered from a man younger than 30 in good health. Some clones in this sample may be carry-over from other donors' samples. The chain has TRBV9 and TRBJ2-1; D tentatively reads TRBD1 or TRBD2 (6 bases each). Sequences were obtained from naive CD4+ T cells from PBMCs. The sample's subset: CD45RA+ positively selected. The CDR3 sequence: CASSVGQGTSYNEQFF. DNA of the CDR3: TGTGCCAGCAGCGTAGGCCAGGGGACTTCCTACAATGAGCAGTTCTTC.